This TCR beta chain was retrieved from a study of Graves' ophthalmopathy and Graves' hyperthyroidism. Overall study: The authors collected peripheral blood at initial diagnosis, before any treatment.

This clonotype was recorded many times. CDR1 is SGHVS, CDR2 FNYEAQ, per germline. Trimming cost V 5 bases and J 5 bases; bases outside gene matches: 9. The length of the CDR3 is 16 residues. RNA served as the template for amplifying TCR beta CDR3 regions. RT-PCR with HTBI primers came first, then second-round multiplex PCR. TCRdb redid the calling of the multiplex PCR reads with MiXCR, one entry per CDR3 protein. Seen here are 650,000 to 800,000 distinct CDR3 sequences, about two fifths observed once, and the top ten hold over 2.5%. The sequence was collected from an adult man with Graves' ophthalmopathy. Sequenced: peripheral blood. The gene calls are TRBV7-6 and TRBJ2-2; 9 bases line up with TRBD2. The CDR3 DNA reads TGTGCCAGCAGCGTTTCCGGGACTAGCTATACCGGGGAGCTGTTTTTT. This encodes CASSVSGTSYTGELFF.